This TCR beta chain stems from a study of blood T cell repertoires in COVID-19. Overall study context: Sites across the United States, Italy and Spain contributed samples from acute and convalescent COVID-19. From T cells, B-cell-depleted T cells, or PBMCs came the material, which was cDNA or gDNA.

The sample holds a few counts of this clone. While infection was still active, Seattle patients were enrolled and then followed longitudinally. The table came from immunoSEQ multiplex PCR; TCRdb's copy has only in-frame clones and leaves some out. The table has fewer than 500,000 clones, approximately 90% seen once. CDR1 is MNHEY, CDR2 SVGAGI, per germline. The length of the CDR3 is 14 residues. V trimming: 4 bases; J trimming: 9 bases; junction bases outside the gene matches: 9. What was sequenced was peripheral blood. This clonotype originated in a man aged 18 to 29 with COVID-19, enrolled during active disease. The chain combines TRBV6-5 with TRBJ1-5, with 7 positions matching TRBD1. The CDR3 is CASSSGQEAWPQHF. CDR3 DNA sequence: TGTGCCAGCAGTTCCGGACAGGAGGCATGGCCCCAGCATTTT.